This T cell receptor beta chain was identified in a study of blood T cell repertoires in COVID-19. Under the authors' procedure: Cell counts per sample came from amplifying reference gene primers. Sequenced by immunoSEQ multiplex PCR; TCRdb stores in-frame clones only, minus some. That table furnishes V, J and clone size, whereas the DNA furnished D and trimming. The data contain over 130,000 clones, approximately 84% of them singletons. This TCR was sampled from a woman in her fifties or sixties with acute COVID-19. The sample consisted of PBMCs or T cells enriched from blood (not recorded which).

CDR3 residues: CASTTGLPGNTIYF. The CDR3 coding sequence is TGTGCCAGCACGACAGGGCTCCCAGGAAACACCATATATTTT. This chain joins TRBV7-2 and TRBJ1-3; 7 bases fit TRBD1. V gave up 7 bases and J gave up 4 bases; unmatched junction bases: 7. This CDR3 is 14 amino acids long. In germline, CDR1 is SGHTA, CDR2 FQGNSA.